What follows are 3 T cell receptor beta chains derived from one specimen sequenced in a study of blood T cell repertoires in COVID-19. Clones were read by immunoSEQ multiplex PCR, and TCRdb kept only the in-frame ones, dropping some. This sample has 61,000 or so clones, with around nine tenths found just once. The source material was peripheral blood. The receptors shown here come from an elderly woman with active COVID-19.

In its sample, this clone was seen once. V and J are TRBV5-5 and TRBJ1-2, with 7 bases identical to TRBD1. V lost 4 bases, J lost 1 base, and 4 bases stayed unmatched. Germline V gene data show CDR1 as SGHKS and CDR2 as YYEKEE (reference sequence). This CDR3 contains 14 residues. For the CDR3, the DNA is TGTGCCAGCAGCCGGGGGACAGTTAACTATGGCTACACCTTC. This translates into CASSRGTVNYGYTF.

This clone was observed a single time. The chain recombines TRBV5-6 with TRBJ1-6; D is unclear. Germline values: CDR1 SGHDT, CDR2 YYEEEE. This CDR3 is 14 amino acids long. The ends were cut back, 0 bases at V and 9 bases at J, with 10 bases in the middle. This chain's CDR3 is CASSLDASGSPLHF. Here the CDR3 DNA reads TGTGCCAGCAGCTTGGATGCGTCAGGTTCACCCCTCCACTTT.

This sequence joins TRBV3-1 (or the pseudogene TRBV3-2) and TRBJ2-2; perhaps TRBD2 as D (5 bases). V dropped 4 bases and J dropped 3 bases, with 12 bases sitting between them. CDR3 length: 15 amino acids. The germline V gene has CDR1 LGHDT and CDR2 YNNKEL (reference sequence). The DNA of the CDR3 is TGTGCCAGCAGCCTACCGGGCGGGTACACCGGGGAGCTGTTTTTT. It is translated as CASSLPGGYTGELFF.